This T cell receptor beta chain was profiled in a study of shared clonotypes between healthy human individuals. Germline CDR1 reads SGHAT; CDR2 reads FQNNGV. With 3 bases clipped from V and 5 bases from J, the junction kept 8 bases outside the gene matches. The CDR3 has 15 amino acids. Original processing notes: Sequence data from immunoSEQ were junction-only and lacked quality scores; consequently, filtering differed. The method was immunoSEQ multiplex PCR; TCRdb's version includes in-frame clones alone and lacks a portion of them. The V and J calls and clone size are taken from that table; D and trimming were inferred from the DNA. Of 400,000 to 600,000 clones listed, nearly 80% are singletons.

The origin of this receptor is a woman between 40 and 55 years old in good health. Some clones in this sample may be carry-over from other donors' samples. Sequencing was carried out using PBMCs. V is TRBV11-2 and J is TRBJ2-7; 9 nucleotides match TRBD2. The CDR3 DNA follows: TGTGCCAGCAGCTTCCCCCTAGCGGGATATAACGAGCAGTACTTC. This encodes CASSFPLAGYNEQYF.